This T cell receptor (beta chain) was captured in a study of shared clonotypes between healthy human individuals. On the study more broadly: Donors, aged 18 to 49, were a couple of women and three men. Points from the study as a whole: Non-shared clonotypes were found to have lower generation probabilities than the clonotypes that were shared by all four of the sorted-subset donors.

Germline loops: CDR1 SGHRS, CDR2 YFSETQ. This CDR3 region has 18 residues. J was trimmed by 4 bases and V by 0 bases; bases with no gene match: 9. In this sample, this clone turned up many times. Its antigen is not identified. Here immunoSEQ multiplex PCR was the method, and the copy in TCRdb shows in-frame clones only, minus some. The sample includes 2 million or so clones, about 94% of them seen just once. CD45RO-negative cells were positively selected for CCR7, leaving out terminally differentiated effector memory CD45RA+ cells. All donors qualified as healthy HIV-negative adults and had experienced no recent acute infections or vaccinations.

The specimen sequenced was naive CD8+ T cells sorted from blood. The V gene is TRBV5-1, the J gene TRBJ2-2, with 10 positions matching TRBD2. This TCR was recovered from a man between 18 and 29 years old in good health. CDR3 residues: CASSLDLSGGPGTGELFF. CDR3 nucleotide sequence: TGCGCCAGCAGCTTGGACCTTAGCGGGGGGCCGGGCACCGGGGAGCTGTTTTTT.